The T cell receptor (beta chain) under discussion was sequenced for a study of response to subunit inactivated influenza vaccine. CDR3 length: 15 residues. The germline V gene encodes CDR1 MDHEN and CDR2 SYDVKM. V lost 4 bases and J lost 8, with 18 bases in between. As regards this clonotype: Its antigen is undetermined.

TCRdb itself ran the RT-PCR reads through MiXCR, one entry per CDR3 protein. The sample holds 650,000 or so distinct CDR3 sequences, 11% to 15% seen once. Study results and caveats: Seasonal influenza vaccination, on each occasion, was suggested by the authors to recruit few new T cells.

The sequenced sample was PBMCs from blood, obtained roughly 15 days before vaccination. The rearrangement links TRBV28 to TRBJ2-4; D possibly corresponds to TRBD2 (7 bases). The TCR originated in a man aged 50 or older who received an inactivated influenza vaccine. The CDR3 nucleotides are TGTGCCAGCAGTTCCATCCTCGGGGGGCTGGACATTCAGTACTTC. Translating it yields CASSSILGGLDIQYF. Filled out from reference TRBV28 and TRBJ2-4, the complete variable domain reads DVKVTQSSRYLVKRTGEKVFLECVQDMDHENMFWYRQDPGLGLRLIYFSYDVKMKEKGDIPEGYSVSREKKERFSLILESASTNQTSMYLCASSSILGGLDIQYFGAGTRLSVL.